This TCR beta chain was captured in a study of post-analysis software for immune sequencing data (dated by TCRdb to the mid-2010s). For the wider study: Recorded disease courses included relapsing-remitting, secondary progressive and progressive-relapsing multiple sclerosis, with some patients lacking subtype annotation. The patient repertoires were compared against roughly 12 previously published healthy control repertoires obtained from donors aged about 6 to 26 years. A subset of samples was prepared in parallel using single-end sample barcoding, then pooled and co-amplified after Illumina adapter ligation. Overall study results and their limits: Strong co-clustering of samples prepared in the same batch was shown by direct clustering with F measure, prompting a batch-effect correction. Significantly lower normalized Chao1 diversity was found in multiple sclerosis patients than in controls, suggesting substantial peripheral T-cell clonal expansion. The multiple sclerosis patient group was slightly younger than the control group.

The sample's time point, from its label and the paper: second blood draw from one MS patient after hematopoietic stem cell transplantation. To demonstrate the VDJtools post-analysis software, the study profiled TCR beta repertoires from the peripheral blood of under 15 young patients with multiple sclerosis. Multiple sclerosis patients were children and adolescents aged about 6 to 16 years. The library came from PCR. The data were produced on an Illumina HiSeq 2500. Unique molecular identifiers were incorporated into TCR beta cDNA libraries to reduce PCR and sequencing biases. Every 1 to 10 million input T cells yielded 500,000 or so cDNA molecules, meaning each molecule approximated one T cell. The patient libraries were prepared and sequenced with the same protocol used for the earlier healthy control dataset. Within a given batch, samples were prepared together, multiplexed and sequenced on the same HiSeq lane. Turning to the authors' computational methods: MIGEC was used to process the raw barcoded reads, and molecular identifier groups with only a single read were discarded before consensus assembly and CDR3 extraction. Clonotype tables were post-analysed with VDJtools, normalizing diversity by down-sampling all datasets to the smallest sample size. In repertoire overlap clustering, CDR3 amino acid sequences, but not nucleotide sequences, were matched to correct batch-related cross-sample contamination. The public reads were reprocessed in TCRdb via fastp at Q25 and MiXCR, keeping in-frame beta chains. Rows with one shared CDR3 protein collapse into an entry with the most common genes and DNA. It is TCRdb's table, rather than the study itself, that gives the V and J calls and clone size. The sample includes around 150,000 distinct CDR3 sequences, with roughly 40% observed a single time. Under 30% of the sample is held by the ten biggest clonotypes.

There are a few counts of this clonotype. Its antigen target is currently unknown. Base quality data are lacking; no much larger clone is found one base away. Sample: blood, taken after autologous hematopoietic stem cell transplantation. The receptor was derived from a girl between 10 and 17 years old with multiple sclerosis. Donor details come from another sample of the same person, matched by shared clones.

The nucleotide sequence reads as follows: TGCAGTGCTAGACAGATTAACACCGGGGAGCTGTTTTTT. This is translated as CSARQINTGELFF. Recombination linked TRBV20-1 to TRBJ2-2; the D gene is unclear. From the cysteine through the phenylalanine, the CDR3 covers 13 amino acids. The only DNA kept is the CDR3, 39 bases in frame from the first base. The germline V gene (reference sequence) specifies DFQATT as CDR1 and SNEGSKA as CDR2. Trimming at the junction amounts to 2 bases on V and 2 bases on J, and the germline ends lie 6 bases apart.